The T cell receptor (beta chain) described here comes from a study of T cells in tuberculosis. Described time point: new active TB diagnosis, blood taken before or within 7 days of starting treatment. Clones were read by immunoSEQ multiplex PCR, and TCRdb kept only the in-frame ones, dropping some. This table has tens of thousands of clones, around 93% appearing once. This TCR was sampled from an adult with tuberculosis. This material consisted of PBMCs, taken at tuberculosis diagnosis.

The CDR3 DNA sequence: TGTGCCAGCAGCTTGGACACCTATAATTCACCCCTCCACTTT. Its protein product is CASSLDTYNSPLHF. The rearrangement links TRBV5-5 to TRBJ1-6; D ambiguous. Germline assignment: CDR1 SGHKS and CDR2 YYEKEE (reference sequence). The CDR3 contains 14 residues. V was trimmed by 0 bases and J by 2 bases, leaving 3 bases between them.